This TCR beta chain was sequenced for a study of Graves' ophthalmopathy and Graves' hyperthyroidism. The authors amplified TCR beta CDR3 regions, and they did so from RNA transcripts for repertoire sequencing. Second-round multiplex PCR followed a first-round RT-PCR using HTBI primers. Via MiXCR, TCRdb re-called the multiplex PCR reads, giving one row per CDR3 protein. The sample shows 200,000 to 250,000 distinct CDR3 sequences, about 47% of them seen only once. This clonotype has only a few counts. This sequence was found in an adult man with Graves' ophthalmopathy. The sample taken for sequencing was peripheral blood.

CDR3 in amino acids: CASSLAWQGPFQPQHF. DNA for the CDR3: TGTGCCAGCAGCTTAGCATGGCAGGGCCCGTTTCAGCCCCAGCATTTT. The chain uses TRBV7-8 and TRBJ1-5; weak D call: TRBD1 (5 bases). V gave up 0 bases and J gave up 6 bases, with 15 bases separating them. There are 16 residues in the CDR3. The V gene's germline CDR1 is SGHVS and CDR2 FQNEAQ.